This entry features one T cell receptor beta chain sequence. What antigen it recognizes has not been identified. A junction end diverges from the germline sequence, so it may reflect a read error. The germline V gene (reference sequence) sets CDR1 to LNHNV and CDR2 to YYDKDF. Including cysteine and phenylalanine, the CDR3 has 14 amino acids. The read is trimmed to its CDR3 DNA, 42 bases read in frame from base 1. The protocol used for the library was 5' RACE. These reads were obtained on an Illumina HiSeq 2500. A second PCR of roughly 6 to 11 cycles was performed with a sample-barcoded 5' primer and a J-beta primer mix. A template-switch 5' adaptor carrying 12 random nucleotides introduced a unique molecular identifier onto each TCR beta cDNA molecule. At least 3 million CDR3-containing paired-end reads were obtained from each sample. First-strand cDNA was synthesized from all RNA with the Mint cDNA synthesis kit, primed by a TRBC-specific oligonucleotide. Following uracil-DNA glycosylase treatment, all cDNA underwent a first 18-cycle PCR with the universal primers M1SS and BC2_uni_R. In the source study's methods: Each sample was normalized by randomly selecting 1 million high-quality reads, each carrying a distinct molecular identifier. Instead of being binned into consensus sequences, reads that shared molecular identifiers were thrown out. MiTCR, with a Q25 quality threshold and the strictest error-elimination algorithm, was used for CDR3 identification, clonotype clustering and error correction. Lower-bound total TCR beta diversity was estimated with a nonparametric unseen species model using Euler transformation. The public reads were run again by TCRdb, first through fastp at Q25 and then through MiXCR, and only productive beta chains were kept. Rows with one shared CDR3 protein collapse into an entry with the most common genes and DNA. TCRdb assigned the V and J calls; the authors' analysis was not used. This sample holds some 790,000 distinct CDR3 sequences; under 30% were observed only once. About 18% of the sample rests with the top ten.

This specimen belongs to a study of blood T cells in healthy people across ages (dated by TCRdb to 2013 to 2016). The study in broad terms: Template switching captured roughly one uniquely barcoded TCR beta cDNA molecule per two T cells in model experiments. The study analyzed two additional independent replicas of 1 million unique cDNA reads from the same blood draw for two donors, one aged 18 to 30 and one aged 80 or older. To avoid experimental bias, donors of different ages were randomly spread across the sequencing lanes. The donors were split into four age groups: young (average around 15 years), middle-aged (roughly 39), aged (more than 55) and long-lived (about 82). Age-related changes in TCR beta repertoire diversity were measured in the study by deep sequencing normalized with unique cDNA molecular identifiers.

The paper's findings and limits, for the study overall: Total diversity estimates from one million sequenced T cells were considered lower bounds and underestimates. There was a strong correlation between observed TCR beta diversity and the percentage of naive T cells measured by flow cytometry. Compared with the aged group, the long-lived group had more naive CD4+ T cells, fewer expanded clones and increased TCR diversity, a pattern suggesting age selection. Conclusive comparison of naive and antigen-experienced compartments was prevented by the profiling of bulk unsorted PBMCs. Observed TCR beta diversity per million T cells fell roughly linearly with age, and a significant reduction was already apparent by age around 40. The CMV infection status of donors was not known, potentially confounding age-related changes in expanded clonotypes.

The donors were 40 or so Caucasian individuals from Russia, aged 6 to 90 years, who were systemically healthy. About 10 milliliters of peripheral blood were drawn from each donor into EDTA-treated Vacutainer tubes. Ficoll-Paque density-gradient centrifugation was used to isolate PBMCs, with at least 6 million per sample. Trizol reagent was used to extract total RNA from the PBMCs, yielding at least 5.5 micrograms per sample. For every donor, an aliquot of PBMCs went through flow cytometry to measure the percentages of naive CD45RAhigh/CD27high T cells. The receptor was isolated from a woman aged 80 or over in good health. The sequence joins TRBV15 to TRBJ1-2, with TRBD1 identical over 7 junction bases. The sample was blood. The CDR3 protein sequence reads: CTTSDRQGDAGYTF. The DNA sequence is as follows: TGTACCACCAGCGACCGACAGGGTGATGCTGGCTACACCTTC.